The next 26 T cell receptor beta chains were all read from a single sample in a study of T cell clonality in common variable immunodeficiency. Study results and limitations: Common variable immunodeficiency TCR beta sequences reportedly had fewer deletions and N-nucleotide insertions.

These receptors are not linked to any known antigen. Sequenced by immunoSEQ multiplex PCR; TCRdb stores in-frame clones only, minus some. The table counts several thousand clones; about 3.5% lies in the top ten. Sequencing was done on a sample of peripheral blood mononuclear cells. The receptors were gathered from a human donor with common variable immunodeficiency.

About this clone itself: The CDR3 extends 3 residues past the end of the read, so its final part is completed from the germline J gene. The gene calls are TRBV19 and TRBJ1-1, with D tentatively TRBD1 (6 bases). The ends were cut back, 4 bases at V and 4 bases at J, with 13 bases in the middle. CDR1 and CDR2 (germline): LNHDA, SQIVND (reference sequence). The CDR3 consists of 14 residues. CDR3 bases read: TGTGCCAGTAGTAGGGCGGGACATCTCACTGAA. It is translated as CASSRAGHLTE. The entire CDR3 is CASSRAGHLTEAFF.

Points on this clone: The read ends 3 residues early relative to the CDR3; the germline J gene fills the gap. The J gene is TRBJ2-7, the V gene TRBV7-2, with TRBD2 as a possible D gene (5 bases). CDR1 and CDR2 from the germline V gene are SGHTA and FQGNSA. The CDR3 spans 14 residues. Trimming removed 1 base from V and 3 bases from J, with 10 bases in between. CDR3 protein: CASSLGRGSYEQYF. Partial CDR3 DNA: TGTGCCAGCAGCTTAGGTCGGGGAAGCTACGAG. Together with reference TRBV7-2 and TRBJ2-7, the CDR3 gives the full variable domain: GAGVSQSPSNKVTEKGKDVELRCDPISGHTALYWYRQSLGQGLEFLIYFQGNSAPDKSGLPSDRFSAERTGGSVSTLTIQRTQQEDSAVYLCASSLGRGSYEQYFGPGTRLTVT.

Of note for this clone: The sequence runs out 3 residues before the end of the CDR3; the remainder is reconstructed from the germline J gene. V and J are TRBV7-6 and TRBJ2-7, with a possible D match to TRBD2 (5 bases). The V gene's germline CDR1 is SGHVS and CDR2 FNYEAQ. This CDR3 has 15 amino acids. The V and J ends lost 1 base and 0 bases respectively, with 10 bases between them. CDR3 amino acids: CASSLGRAGSYEQYF. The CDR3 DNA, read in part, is TGTGCCAGCAGCTTAGGTAGGGCGGGCTCCTACGAG.

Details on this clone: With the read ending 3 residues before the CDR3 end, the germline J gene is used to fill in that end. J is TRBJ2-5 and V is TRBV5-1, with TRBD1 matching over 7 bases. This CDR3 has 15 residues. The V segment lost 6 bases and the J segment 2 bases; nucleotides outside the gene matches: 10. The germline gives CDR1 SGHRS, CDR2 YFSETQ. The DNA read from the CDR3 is TGCGCCAGCAACCCGTCGGCAGGGGGACAAGAGACC. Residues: CASNPSAGGQET. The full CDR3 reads CASNPSAGGQETQYF.

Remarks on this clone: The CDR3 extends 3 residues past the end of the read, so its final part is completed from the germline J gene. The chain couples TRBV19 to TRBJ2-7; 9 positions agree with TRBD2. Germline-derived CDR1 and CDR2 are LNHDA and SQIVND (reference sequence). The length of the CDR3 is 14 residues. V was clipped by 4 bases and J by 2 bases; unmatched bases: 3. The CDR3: CASSRAGGPYEQYF. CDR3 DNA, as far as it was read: TGTGCCAGTAGTAGGGCGGGGGGGCCCTACGAG.

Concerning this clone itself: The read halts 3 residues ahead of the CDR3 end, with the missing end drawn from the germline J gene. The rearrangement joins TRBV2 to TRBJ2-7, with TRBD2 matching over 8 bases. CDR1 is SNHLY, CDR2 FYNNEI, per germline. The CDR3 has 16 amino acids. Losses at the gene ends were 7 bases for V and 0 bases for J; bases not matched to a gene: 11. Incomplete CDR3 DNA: TGTGCCAGCACCGGGGGGGGAAAGGAGGGCTCCTACGAG. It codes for CASTGGGKEGSYE. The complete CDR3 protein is CASTGGGKEGSYEQYF. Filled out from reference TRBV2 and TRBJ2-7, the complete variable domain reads EPEVTQTPSHQVTQMGQEVILRCVPISNHLYFYWYRQILGQKVEFLVSFYNNEISEKSEIFDDQFSVERPDGSNFTLKIRSTKLEDSAMYFCASTGGGKEGSYEQYFGPGTRLTVT.

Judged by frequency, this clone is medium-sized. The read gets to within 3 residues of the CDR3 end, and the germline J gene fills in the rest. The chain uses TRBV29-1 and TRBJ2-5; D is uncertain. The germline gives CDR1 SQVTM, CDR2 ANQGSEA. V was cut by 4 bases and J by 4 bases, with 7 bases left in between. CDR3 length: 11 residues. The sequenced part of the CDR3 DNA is TGCAGCGTTGCCCAGATAGAGACC. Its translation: CSVAQIET. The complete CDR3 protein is CSVAQIETQYF.

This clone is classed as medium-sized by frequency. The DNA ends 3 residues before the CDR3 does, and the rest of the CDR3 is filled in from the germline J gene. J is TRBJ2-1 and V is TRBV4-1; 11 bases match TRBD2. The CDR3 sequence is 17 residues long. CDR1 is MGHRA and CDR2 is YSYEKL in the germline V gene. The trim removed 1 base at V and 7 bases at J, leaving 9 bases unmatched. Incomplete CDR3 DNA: TGCGCCAGCAGCCAAGGATTTAGACTAGCGGGGCAAAATGAG. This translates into CASSQGFRLAGQNE. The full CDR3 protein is CASSQGFRLAGQNEQFF.

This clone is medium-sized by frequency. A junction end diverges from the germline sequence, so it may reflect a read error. The sequenced part of the CDR3 DNA is TGTGCCAGTAGTATAGGTGGGCTAGCGGGGGCCGGTGAG. Its protein is CASSIGGLAGAGE. The entire CDR3 protein reads CASSIGGLAGAGELFF. V and J are TRBV19 and TRBJ2-2; TRBD2 matches 10 bases. Read sequence stops 3 residues before the CDR3 end, and the germline J gene provides the missing end. The CDR3 is 16 residues long. CDR1 LNHDA and CDR2 SQIVND come from the germline V gene (reference sequence).

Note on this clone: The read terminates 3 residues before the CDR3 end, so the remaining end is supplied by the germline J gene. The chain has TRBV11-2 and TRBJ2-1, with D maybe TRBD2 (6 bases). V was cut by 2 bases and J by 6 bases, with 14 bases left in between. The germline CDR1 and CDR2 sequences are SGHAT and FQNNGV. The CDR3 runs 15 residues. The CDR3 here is CASSLSGGRGNEQFF. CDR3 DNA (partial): TGTGCCAGCAGCTTATCCGGGGGAAGGGGCAATGAG.

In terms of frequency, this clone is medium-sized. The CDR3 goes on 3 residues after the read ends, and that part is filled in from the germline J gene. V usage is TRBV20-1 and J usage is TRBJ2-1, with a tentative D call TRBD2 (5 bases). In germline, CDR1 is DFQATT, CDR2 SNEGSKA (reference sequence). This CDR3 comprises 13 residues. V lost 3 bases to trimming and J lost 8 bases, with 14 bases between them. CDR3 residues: CSASTSGGHEQFF. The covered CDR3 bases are TGCAGTGCTAGTACTAGTGGTGGCCATGAG.

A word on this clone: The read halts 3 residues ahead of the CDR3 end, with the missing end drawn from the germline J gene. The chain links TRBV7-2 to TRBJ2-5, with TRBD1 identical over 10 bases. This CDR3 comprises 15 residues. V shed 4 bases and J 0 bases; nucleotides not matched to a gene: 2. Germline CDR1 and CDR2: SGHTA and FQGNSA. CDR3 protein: CASSWGQGYQETQYF. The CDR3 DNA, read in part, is TGTGCCAGCAGCTGGGGACAGGGGTACCAAGAGACC.

The CDR3 region is CATKRGQGDGGYTF. Partial CDR3 DNA: TGTGCCACCAAAAGAGGGCAGGGGGACGGAGGC. The rearrangement joins TRBV19 to TRBJ1-2, with TRBD1 matching over 7 bases. Read coverage stops 3 residues before the CDR3 terminus; the germline J gene supplies the remainder. The length of the CDR3 is 14 residues. Germline V gene lookup returns CDR1 LNHDA and CDR2 SQIVND (reference sequence).

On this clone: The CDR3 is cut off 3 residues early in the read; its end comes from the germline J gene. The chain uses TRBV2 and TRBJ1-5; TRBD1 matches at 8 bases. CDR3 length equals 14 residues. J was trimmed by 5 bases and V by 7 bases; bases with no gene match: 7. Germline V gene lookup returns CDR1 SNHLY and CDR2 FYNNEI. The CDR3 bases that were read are TGTGCCAGCAACGAGGACAGGGTGGATCAGCCC. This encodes CASNEDRVDQP. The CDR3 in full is CASNEDRVDQPQHF.

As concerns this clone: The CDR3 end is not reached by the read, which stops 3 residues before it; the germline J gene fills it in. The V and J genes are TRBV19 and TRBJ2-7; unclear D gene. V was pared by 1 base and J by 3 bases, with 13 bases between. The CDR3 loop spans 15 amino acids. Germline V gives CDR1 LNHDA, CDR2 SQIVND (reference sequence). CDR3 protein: CASSIVGSPFYEQYF. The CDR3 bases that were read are TGTGCCAGTAGTATAGTGGGCAGCCCGTTCTACGAG.

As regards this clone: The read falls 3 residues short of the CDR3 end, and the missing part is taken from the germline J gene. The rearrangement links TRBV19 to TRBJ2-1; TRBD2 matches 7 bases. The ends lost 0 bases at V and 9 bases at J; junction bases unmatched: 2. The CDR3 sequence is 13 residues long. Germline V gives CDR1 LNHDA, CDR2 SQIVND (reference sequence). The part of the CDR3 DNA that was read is TGTGCCAGTAGTATAGAGGGGGGGACTGAG. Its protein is CASSIEGGTE. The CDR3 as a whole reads CASSIEGGTEQFF.

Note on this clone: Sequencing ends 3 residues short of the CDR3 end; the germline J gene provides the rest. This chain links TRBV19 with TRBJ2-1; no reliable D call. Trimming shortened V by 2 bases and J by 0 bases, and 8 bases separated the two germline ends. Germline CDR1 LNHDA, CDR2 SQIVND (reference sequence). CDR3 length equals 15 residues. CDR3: CASSILSPSYNEQFF. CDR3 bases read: TGTGCCAGTAGTATATTAAGCCCCTCCTACAATGAG.

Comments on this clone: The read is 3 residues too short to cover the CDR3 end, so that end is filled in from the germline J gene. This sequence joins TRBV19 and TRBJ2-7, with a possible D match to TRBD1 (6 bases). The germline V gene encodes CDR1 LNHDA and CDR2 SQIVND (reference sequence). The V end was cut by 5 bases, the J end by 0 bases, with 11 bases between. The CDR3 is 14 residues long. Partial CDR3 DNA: TGTGCCAGTAGTCCAACAGGGACCTCCTACGAG. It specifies CASSPTGTSYE. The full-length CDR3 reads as CASSPTGTSYEQYF.

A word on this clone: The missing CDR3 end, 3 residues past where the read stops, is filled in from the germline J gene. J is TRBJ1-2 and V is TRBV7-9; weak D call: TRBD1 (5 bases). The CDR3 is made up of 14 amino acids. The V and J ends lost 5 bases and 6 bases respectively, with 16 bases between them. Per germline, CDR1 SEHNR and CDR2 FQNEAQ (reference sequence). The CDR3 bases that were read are TGTGCCAGCAGCCCCCCATTCCGAGGGGATGGC. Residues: CASSPPFRGDG. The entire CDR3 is CASSPPFRGDGYTF.

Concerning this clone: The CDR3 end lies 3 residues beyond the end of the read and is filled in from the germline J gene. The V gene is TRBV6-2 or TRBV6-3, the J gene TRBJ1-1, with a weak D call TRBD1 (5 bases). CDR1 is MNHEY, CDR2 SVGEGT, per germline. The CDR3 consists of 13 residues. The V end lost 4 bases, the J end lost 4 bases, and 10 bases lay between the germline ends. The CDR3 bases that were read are TGTGCCAGCAGTTCTCACGGGGGCACTGAA. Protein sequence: CASSSHGGTE. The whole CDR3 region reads CASSSHGGTEAFF.

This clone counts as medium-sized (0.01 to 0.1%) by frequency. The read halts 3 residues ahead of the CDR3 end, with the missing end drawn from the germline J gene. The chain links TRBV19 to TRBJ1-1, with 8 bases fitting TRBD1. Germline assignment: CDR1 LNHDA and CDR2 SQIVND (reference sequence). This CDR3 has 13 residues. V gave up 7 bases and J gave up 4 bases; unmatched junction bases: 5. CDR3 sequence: CASNSQGGTEAFF. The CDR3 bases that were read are TGTGCCAGTAACTCACAGGGGGGCACTGAA.

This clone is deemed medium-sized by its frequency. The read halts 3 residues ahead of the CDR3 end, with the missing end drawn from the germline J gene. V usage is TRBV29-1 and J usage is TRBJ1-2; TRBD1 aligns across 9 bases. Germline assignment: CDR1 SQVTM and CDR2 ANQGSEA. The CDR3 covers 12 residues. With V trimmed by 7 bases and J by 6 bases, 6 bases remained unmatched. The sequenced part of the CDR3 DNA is TGCAGCGGGATCACAGGGGGCGATGGC. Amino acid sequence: CSGITGGDG. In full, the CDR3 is CSGITGGDGYTF.

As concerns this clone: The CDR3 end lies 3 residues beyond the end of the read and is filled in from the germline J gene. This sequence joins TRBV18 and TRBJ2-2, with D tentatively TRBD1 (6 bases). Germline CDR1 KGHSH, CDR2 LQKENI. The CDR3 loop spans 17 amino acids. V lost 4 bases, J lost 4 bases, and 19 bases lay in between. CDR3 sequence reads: CASSRLPKQGFTGELFF. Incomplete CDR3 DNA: TGTGCCAGCTCACGGTTACCAAAACAGGGATTCACCGGGGAG.

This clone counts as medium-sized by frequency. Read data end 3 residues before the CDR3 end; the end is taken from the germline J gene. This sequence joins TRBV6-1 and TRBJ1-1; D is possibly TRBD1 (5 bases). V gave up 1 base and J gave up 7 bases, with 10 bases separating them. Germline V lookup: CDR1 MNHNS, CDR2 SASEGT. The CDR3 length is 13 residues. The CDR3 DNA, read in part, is TGTGCCAGCAGTGAAGGCAGGGCCTATGAA. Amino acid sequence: CASSEGRAYE. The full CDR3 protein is CASSEGRAYEAFF.

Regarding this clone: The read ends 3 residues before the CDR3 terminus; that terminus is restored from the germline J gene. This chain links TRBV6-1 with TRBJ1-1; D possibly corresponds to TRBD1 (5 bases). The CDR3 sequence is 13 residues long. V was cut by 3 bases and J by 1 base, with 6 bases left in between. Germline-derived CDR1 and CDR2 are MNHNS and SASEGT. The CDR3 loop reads CASSETANTEAFF. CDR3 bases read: TGTGCCAGCAGTGAGACAGCGAACACTGAA.

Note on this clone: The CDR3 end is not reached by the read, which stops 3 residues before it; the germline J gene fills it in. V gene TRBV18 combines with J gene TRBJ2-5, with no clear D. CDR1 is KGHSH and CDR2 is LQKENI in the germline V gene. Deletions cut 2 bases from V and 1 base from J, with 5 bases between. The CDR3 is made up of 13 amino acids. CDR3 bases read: TGTGCCAGCTCACCAGTCAGCCAAGAGACC. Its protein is CASSPVSQET. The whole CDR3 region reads CASSPVSQETQYF.